This T cell receptor (beta chain) was obtained from a study of cytomegalovirus exposure and HLA in healthy donors. The PCR made use of 60 Vbeta and 13 Jbeta primers. The assay was immunoSEQ multiplex PCR, and TCRdb's table has in-frame clones only and misses some. The sample has some 150,000 clones; roughly four fifths are singletons. Germline CDR1 is SGHKS and CDR2 is YYEKEE (reference sequence). The CDR3 contains 14 residues. Between the trimmed V and J ends, which lost 2 bases and 1 base, there was a span of 9 bases. This TCR was recovered from a woman aged 45-65 years in good health and CMV-seropositive. The specimen sequenced was PBMCs. V is TRBV5-5 and J is TRBJ1-1; D possibly corresponds to TRBD1 (5 bases). Here the CDR3 reads CASSFRAANTEAFF. The CDR3, as DNA: TGTGCCAGCAGCTTCAGGGCGGCGAACACTGAAGCTTTCTTT.